Presented here are 17 T cell receptor beta chains from one specimen sequenced in a study of shared clonotypes between healthy human individuals. The method was immunoSEQ multiplex PCR; TCRdb's version includes in-frame clones alone and lacks a portion of them. The data show approximately 2,200,000 clones, just over 90% seen once. Only CD45RO-negative cells positively selected for CCR7 counted as naive CD8 cells, so terminally differentiated effector memory CD45RA+ cells were excluded. The sample comprised naive CD8+ T cells from PBMCs. Every receptor here comes from a man between 18 and 35 years old in good health. Some clones in this sample may be carry-over from other donors' samples.

V is TRBV19 and J is TRBJ1-1; weak D call: TRBD1 (6 bases). Germline loops: CDR1 LNHDA, CDR2 SQIVND (reference sequence). CDR3 length: 12 amino acids. The V end lost 9 bases, the J end lost 11 bases, and 19 bases lay between the germline ends. The CDR3 loop is CASRDTKALAFF. CDR3 coding DNA: TGTGCCAGCCGGGACACCAAAGCCTTGGCTTTCTTT.

The chain joins TRBV27 to TRBJ1-1, with D uncertain. V shed 3 bases and J shed 4 bases, with 12 bases lying between them. The germline V gene has CDR1 MNHEY and CDR2 SMNVEV (reference sequence). This CDR3 region has 14 residues. CDR3 DNA: TGTGCCAGCAGTTTGAGGGAGGCGGGCACTGAAGCTTTCTTT. Its translation is CASSLREAGTEAFF.

Remarks on this clone: The sample carries other DNA sequences with the same CDR3. This sequence joins TRBV29-1 and TRBJ1-5; unclear D gene. Germline assignment: CDR1 SQVTM and CDR2 ANQGSEA. The CDR3 is 13 residues long. V shed 6 bases and J shed 0 bases, with 9 bases lying between them. This CDR3 reads CSVGGDSNQPQHF. DNA of the CDR3: TGCAGCGTCGGAGGCGATAGCAATCAGCCCCAGCATTTT.

J is TRBJ1-6 and V is TRBV20-1; 11 nucleotides match TRBD1. The CDR3 covers 11 residues. Losses at the gene ends were 3 bases for V and 14 bases for J; bases not matched to a gene: 0. Per the germline V gene, CDR1 is DFQATT and CDR2 is SNEGSKA (reference sequence). CDR3 sequence: CSARGQGALHF. The DNA of the CDR3 is TGCAGTGCTAGGGGACAGGGGGCCCTCCACTTT.

In this sample, this clone turned up a few times. The CDR3 reads CASSYRQGFEAFF. The CDR3 DNA reads TGTGCCAGCAGTTACCGTCAGGGATTCGAAGCTTTCTTT. V gene TRBV6-5 combines with J gene TRBJ1-1; D is perhaps TRBD1 (5 bases). Germline values: CDR1 MNHEY, CDR2 SVGAGI. The V gene lost 2 bases and the J gene lost 8 bases, with 12 bases spanning the gap. The CDR3 has 13 residues.

Written as DNA, the CDR3 is TGTGCCAGCAGCCAAGGGCCTCAACAGGGGGAGGCTCTATATGGCTACACCTTC. As protein: CASSQGPQQGEALYGYTF. This sequence joins TRBV14 and TRBJ1-2; 8 bases align to TRBD1. This CDR3 has 18 amino acids. V shed 1 base and J 5 bases; nucleotides not matched to a gene: 15. Germline CDR1 SGHDN, CDR2 FVKESK. The full variable domain, rest sourced from reference TRBV14 and TRBJ1-2, is EAGVTQFPSHSVIEKGQTVTLRCDPISGHDNLYWYRRVMGKEIKFLLHFVKESKQDESGMPNNRFLAERTGGTYSTLKVQPAELEDSGVYFCASSQGPQQGEALYGYTFGSGTRLTVV.

This clone was seen a single time. This rearrangement joins TRBV28 to TRBJ1-2; D remains unclear. The CDR3 covers 15 residues. Germline values: CDR1 MDHEN, CDR2 SYDVKM. V lost 5 bases to trimming and J lost 1 base, with 14 bases between them. Here the CDR3 DNA reads TGTGCCAGCAGTCGGGTGGCAGGACTTAACTATGGCTACACCTTC. It codes for CASSRVAGLNYGYTF.

This chain uses TRBV15 with TRBJ1-2, with D tentatively TRBD1 (5 bases). Germline CDR1 and CDR2: LNHNV and YYDKDF (reference sequence). Trimming removed 5 bases from V and 2 bases from J, with 9 bases in between. This CDR3 spans 13 amino acids. In DNA form, the CDR3 reads TGTGCCACCAGCGGGGACGGAAACTATGGCTACACCTTC. Protein sequence: CATSGDGNYGYTF. Drawing the rest from reference TRBV15 and TRBJ1-2, the complete variable domain is DAMVIQNPRYQVTQFGKPVTLSCSQTLNHNVMYWYQQKSSQAPKLLFHYYDKDFNNEADTPDNFQSRRPNTSFCFLDIRSPGLGDTAMYLCATSGDGNYGYTFGSGTRLTVV.

The rearrangement joins TRBV25-1 to TRBJ2-7; D remains unclear. This CDR3 is built from 11 residues. The V gene lost 8 bases and the J gene lost 0 bases, with 5 bases spanning the gap. Germline assignment: CDR1 MGHDK and CDR2 SYGVNS. DNA of the CDR3: TGTGCCAGCTGGGGCTCCTACGAGCAGTACTTC. This codes for CASWGSYEQYF.

On this clone itself: This specimen includes other DNA sequences encoding the same CDR3. The rearrangement uses TRBV7-9 and TRBJ2-7; no clear D gene. The CDR3 extends over 11 amino acids. CDR1 is SEHNR and CDR2 is FQNEAQ in the germline V gene (reference sequence). V lost 4 bases, J lost 7 bases, and 8 bases lay in between. The chain's CDR3 is CASSSSGEQYF. The CDR3 DNA sequence: TGTGCCAGCAGCTCTAGTGGGGAGCAGTACTTC.

The chain couples TRBV9 to TRBJ2-3; D may match TRBD1 or TRBD2 (5 bases each). This CDR3 region has 17 residues. V gave up 0 bases and J gave up 2 bases, with 16 bases separating them. The germline V gene encodes CDR1 SGDLS and CDR2 YYNGEE. The CDR3 DNA reads TGTGCCAGCAGCGTAGAAGGGACCCCTGGGACCACAGATACGCAGTATTTT. This codes for CASSVEGTPGTTDTQYF.

The chain employs TRBV4-3 and TRBJ2-3; no clear D gene. V was shortened by 4 bases and J by 3 bases, with 23 bases between the two germline ends. From germline, CDR1 is LGHNA and CDR2 YSLEER. The CDR3 length is 18 residues. CDR3 bases: TGCGCCAGCAGCCCATCCCCCTACGGCAGAGGAACTACAGATACGCAGTATTTT. Residues: CASSPSPYGRGTTDTQYF.

The table lists this clone with a count of one. The chain combines TRBV27 with TRBJ2-7, with 8 bases aligning to TRBD2. This CDR3 is built from 15 residues. Germline CDR1 reads MNHEY; CDR2 reads SMNVEV (reference sequence). V was clipped by 2 bases and J by 3 bases; unmatched bases: 6. CDR3 bases: TGTGCCAGCAGTTTACTAACTAGCGGTAACTACGAGCAGTACTTC. Translating gives CASSLLTSGNYEQYF.

CDR3 protein: CASSSGTGFNEQYF. In DNA, the CDR3 is TGTGCCAGCAGTTCCGGGACAGGGTTTAACGAGCAGTACTTC. The chain is built from TRBV27 and TRBJ2-7; TRBD1 aligns across 9 bases. The CDR3 has 14 amino acids. J was trimmed by 5 bases and V by 4 bases; bases with no gene match: 6. CDR1 and CDR2 (germline): MNHEY, SMNVEV (reference sequence).

The rearrangement uses TRBV30 and TRBJ2-3; D is perhaps TRBD1 or TRBD2 (5 bases each). The CDR3 has 14 residues. Per the germline V gene, CDR1 is GTSNPN and CDR2 is SVGIG (reference sequence). Trimming removed 0 bases at V and 4 bases at J, with 11 bases between. The CDR3 coding sequence is TGTGCCTGGAGTGTTGGGGGAGCCGCAGATACGCAGTATTTT. This codes for CAWSVGGAADTQYF. The variable domain in full, completed from reference TRBV30 and TRBJ2-3, reads SQTIHQWPATLVQPVGSPLSLECTVEGTSNPNLYWYRQAAGRGLQLLFYSVGIGQISSEVPQNLSASRPQDRQFILSSKKLLLSDSGFYLCAWSVGGAADTQYFGPGTRLTVL.

V is TRBV18 and J is TRBJ2-1; D not resolved. Trimming cost V 6 bases and J 8 bases, with 17 bases left between them. Germline CDR1 is KGHSH and CDR2 is LQKENI. There are 14 residues in the CDR3. In nucleotides, the CDR3 is TGTGCCAGCTCGCCCTCAGGTCCTTTGGATGAGCAGTTCTTC. It is translated as CASSPSGPLDEQFF.

This clone has just one count. The rearrangement uses TRBV7-3 and TRBJ2-3; no clear D gene. The CDR3 has 16 amino acids. With 1 base removed from V and 5 bases from J, the gap between germline ends came to 16 bases. Germline-derived CDR1 and CDR2 are SGHTA and FQGTGA. CDR3 loop: CASSLNPYGLGDTQYF. The CDR3 DNA reads TGTGCCAGCAGCTTAAATCCCTATGGGTTGGGAGATACGCAGTATTTT.